This T cell receptor beta chain was documented in a study of control samples from healthy donors and cancer patients. Libraries were prepared by immunoSEQ multiplex PCR; TCRdb keeps only in-frame clonotypes and omits some of them. In the table there are some 130,000 clones, about 85% of which are singletons. Germline V CDR1 and CDR2: MDHEN, SYDVKM. Trimming shortened V by 5 bases and J by 8 bases, and 13 bases separated the two germline ends. This CDR3 region has 14 residues. This TCR derives from a woman younger than 45 in good health. This rearrangement joins TRBV28 to TRBJ1-6; D call uncertain. Input material: blood. CDR3 in amino acids: CASSPSGSDSPLHF. CDR3 nucleotide sequence: TGTGCCAGCAGTCCTTCCGGGTCGGATTCACCCCTCCACTTT. Full variable domain (remainder filled in from reference TRBV28 and TRBJ1-6): DVKVTQSSRYLVKRTGEKVFLECVQDMDHENMFWYRQDPGLGLRLIYFSYDVKMKEKGDIPEGYSVSREKKERFSLILESASTNQTSMYLCASSPSGSDSPLHFGNGTRLTVT.